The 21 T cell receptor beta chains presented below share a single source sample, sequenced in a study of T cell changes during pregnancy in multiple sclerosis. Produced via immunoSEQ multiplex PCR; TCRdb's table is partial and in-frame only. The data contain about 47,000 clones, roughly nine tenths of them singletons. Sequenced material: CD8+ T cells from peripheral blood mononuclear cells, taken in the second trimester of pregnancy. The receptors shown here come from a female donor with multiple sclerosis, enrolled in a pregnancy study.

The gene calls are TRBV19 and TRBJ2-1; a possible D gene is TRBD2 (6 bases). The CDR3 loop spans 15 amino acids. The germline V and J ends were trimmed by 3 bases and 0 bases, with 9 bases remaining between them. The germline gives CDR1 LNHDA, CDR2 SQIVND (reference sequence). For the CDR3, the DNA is TGTGCCAGTAGTATGGTCGGGAGCTCCTACAATGAGCAGTTCTTC. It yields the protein CASSMVGSSYNEQFF.

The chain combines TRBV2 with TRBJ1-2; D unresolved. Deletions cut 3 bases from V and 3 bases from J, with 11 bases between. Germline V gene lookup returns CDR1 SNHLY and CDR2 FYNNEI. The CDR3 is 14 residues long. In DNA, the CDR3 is TGTGCCAGCAGTGACGGGGAATTGGACTATGGCTACACCTTC. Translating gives CASSDGELDYGYTF.

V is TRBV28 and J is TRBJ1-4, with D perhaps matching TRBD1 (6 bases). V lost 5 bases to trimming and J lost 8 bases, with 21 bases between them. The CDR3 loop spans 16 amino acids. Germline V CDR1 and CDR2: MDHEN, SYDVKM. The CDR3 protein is CASSPSRGWWGEKLFF. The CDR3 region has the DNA TGTGCCAGCAGTCCGAGCAGGGGCTGGTGGGGGGAAAAACTGTTTTTT. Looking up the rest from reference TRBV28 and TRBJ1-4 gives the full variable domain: DVKVTQSSRYLVKRTGEKVFLECVQDMDHENMFWYRQDPGLGLRLIYFSYDVKMKEKGDIPEGYSVSREKKERFSLILESASTNQTSMYLCASSPSRGWWGEKLFFGSGTQLSVL.

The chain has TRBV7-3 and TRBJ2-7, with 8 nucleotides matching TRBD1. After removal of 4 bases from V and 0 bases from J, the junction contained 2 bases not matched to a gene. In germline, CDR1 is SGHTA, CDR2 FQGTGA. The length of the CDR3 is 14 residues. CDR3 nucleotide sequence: TGTGCCAGCAGCTCAGGGGGCGCCTCCTACGAGCAGTACTTC. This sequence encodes CASSSGGASYEQYF.

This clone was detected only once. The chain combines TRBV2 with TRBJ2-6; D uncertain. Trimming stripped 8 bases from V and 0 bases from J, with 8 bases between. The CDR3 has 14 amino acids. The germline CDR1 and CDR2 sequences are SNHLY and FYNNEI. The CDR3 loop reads CASWAYSGANVLTF. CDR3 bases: TGTGCCAGCTGGGCCTACTCTGGGGCCAACGTCCTGACTTTC. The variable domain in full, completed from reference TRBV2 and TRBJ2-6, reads EPEVTQTPSHQVTQMGQEVILRCVPISNHLYFYWYRQILGQKVEFLVSFYNNEISEKSEIFDDQFSVERPDGSNFTLKIRSTKLEDSAMYFCASWAYSGANVLTFGAGSRLTVL.

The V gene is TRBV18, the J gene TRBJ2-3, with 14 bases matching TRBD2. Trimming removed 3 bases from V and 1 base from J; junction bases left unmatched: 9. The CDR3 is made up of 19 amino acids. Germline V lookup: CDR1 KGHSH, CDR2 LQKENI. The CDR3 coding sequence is TGTGCCAGCTCACCGAGAGGGACTAGCGGGGGCATAGGCACAGATACGCAGTATTTT. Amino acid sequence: CASSPRGTSGGIGTDTQYF.

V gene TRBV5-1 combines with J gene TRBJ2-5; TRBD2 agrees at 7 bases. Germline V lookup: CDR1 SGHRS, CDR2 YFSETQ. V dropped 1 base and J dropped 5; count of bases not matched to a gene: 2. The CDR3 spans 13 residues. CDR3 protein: CASSLTSAETQYF. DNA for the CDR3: TGCGCCAGCAGCTTGACTAGCGCGGAGACCCAGTACTTC. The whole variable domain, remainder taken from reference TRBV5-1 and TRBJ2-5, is KAGVTQTPRYLIKTRGQQVTLSCSPISGHRSVSWYQQTPGQGLQFLFEYFSETQRNKGNFPGRFSGRQFSNSRSEMNVSTLELGDSALYLCASSLTSAETQYFGPGTRLLVL.

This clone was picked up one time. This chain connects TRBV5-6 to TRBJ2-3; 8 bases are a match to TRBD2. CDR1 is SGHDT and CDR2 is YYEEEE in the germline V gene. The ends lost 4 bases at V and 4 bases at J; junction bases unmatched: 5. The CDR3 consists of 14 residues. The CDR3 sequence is CASSPGGPADTQYF. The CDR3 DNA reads TGTGCCAGCAGCCCGGGGGGGCCCGCAGATACGCAGTATTTT.

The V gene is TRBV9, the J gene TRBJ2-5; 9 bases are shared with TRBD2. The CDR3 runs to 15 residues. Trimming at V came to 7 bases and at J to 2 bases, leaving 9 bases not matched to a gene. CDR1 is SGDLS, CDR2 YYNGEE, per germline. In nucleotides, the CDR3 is TGTGCCAGCGCGGGCGGGGGGGCCCAGCAAGAGACCCAGTACTTC. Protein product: CASAGGGAQQETQYF.

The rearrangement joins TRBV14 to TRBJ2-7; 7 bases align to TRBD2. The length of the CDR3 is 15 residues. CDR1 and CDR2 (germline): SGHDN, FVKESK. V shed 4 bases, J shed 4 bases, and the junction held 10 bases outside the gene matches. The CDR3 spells CASSPRGEGSYEQYF. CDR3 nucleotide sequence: TGTGCCAGCAGCCCCCGGGGGGAAGGCTCTTACGAGCAGTACTTC.

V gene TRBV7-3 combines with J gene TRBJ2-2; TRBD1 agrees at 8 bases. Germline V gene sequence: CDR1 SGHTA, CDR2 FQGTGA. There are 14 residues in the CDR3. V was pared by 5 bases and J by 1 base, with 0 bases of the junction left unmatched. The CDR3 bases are TGTGCCAGCAGCGGGACAGGGAACACCGGGGAGCTGTTTTTT. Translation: CASSGTGNTGELFF.

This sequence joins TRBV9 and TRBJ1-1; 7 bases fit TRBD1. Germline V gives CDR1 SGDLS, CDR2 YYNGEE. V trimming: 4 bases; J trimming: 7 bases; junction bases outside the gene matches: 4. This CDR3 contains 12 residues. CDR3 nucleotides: TGTGCCAGCAGCCCCGGGACAGATGAAGCTTTCTTT. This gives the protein CASSPGTDEAFF.

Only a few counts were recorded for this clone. CDR3 sequence (DNA): TGTGCCAGCAGTGTAATTTCGGACAGGGCATCCGGGGAGCTGTTTTTT. It codes for CASSVISDRASGELFF. V is TRBV6-1 and J is TRBJ2-2; 8 nucleotides agree with TRBD1. Trimming removed 4 bases from V and 6 bases from J; junction bases left unmatched: 10. The length of the CDR3 is 16 residues. Per germline, CDR1 MNHNS and CDR2 SASEGT.

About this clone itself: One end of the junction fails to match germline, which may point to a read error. The CDR3 sequence: CASSLAGGPVKTGELFF. For the CDR3, the DNA is TGTGCCAGCAGCCTAGCGGGGGGGCCTGTAAAAACCGGGGAGCTGTTTTTT. This sequence joins TRBV7-9 and TRBJ2-2; 12 nucleotides line up with TRBD2. Germline V CDR1 and CDR2: SEHNR, FQNEAQ (reference sequence). This CDR3 comprises 17 residues.

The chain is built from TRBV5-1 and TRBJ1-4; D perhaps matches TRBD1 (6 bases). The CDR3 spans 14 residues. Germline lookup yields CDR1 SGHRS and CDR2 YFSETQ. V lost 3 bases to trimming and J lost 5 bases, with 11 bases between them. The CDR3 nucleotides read TGCGCCAGCAGCTCACAGGGCCTAAATGAAAAACTGTTTTTT. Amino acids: CASSSQGLNEKLFF.

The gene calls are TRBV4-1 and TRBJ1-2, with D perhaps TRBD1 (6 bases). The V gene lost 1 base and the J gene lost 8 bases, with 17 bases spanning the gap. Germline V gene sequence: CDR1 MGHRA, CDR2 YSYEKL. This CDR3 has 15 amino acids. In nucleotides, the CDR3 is TGCGCCAGCAGCCAAGCTCGTTCAGGGGATGGGGGCTACACCTTC. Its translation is CASSQARSGDGGYTF.

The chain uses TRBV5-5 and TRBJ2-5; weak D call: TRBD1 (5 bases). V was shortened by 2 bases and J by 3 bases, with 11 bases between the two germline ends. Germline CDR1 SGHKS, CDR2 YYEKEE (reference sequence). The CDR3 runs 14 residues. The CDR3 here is CASSLTRVEETQYF. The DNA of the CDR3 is TGTGCCAGCAGCTTAACCAGGGTGGAAGAGACCCAGTACTTC.

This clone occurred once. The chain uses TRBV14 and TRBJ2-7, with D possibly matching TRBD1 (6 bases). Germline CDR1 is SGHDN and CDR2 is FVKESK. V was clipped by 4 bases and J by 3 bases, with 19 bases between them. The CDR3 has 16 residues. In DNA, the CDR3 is TGTGCCAGCAGCCCTCAGACAGGCCCCCGCAGCTACGAGCAGTACTTC. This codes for CASSPQTGPRSYEQYF. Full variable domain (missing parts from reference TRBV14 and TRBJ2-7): EAGVTQFPSHSVIEKGQTVTLRCDPISGHDNLYWYRRVMGKEIKFLLHFVKESKQDESGMPNNRFLAERTGGTYSTLKVQPAELEDSGVYFCASSPQTGPRSYEQYFGPGTRLTVT.

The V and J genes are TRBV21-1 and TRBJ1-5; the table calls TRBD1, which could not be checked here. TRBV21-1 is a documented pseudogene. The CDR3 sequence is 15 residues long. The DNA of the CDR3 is TGTGCCAGCAGCCCCCCCGGGACAGAAGTCCAGCCCCAGCATTTT. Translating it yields CASSPPGTEVQPQHF.

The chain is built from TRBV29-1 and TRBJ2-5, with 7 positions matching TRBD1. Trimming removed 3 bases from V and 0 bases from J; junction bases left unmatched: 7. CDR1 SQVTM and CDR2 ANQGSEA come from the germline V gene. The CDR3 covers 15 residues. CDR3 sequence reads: CSVDQGVSYQETQYF. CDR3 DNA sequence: TGCAGCGTTGATCAGGGGGTTTCGTACCAAGAGACCCAGTACTTC.

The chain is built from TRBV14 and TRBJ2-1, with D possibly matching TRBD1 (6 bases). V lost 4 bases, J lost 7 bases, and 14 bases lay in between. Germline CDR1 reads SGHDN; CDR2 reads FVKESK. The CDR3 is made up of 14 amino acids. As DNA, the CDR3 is TGTGCCAGCAGCCTCTATCGAGGGGGTAATGAGCAGTTCTTC. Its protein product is CASSLYRGGNEQFF.